Below are 29 T cell receptor beta chains sequenced from a single sample in a study of regulatory T cells. Study-wide results and limits: Hydrophobic residues at CDR3 positions 6 and 7 were enriched in conventional CD4+ T cells of CD3G-deficient patients.

These TCRs are of unknown antigen specificity. The primer mix had 52 TRBV and 13 TRBJ primers. Assay: immunoSEQ multiplex PCR; the TCRdb copy retains only in-frame clones and omits some. The sample holds over 30,000 clones; about 93% are singletons and the top ten take over 0.8%. The specimen was conventional CD4+ T cells sorted from blood. These receptor sequences come from a child aged 2-15 years with CD3G deficiency.

The rearrangement uses TRBV28 and TRBJ2-6; 7 bases fit TRBD1. Germline loops: CDR1 MDHEN, CDR2 SYDVKM. The ends lost 5 bases at V and 0 bases at J; junction bases unmatched: 4. The CDR3 loop spans 16 amino acids. CDR3 sequence: CASSIRTGSGANVLTF. CDR3 in DNA: TGTGCCAGCAGTATACGGACAGGCTCTGGGGCCAACGTCCTGACTTTC. Variable domain in full (rest from reference TRBV28 and TRBJ2-6): DVKVTQSSRYLVKRTGEKVFLECVQDMDHENMFWYRQDPGLGLRLIYFSYDVKMKEKGDIPEGYSVSREKKERFSLILESASTNQTSMYLCASSIRTGSGANVLTFGAGSRLTVL.

The chain joins TRBV28 to TRBJ2-1, with D possibly matching TRBD1 (7 bases). The CDR3 totals 14 residues. Between the trimmed V and J ends, which lost 4 bases and 3 bases, there was a span of 10 bases. Germline CDR1 and CDR2: MDHEN and SYDVKM. The CDR3: CASSSGGYYNEQFF. CDR3 sequence (DNA): TGTGCCAGCAGTTCAGGGGGGTACTACAATGAGCAGTTCTTC.

The CDR3 protein is CASSDKPRSSYEQYF. The CDR3 bases are TGCGCCAGCAGTGATAAACCGAGGTCCTCCTACGAGCAGTACTTC. This rearrangement joins TRBV10-2 to TRBJ2-7; D unclear. CDR3 length equals 15 residues. V lost 3 bases, J lost 0 bases, and 12 bases lay in between. From germline, CDR1 is WSHSY and CDR2 SAAADI.

The chain joins TRBV5-1 to TRBJ2-1; weak D call: TRBD1 (6 bases). V gave up 3 bases and J gave up 4 bases, with 14 bases separating them. This CDR3 region has 15 residues. Germline V gives CDR1 SGHRS, CDR2 YFSETQ. The CDR3 is CASSSSGQRYNEQFF. The CDR3 DNA is TGCGCCAGCAGCTCCTCCGGACAGAGATACAATGAGCAGTTCTTC. Complete variable domain (other parts from reference TRBV5-1 and TRBJ2-1): KAGVTQTPRYLIKTRGQQVTLSCSPISGHRSVSWYQQTPGQGLQFLFEYFSETQRNKGNFPGRFSGRQFSNSRSEMNVSTLELGDSALYLCASSSSGQRYNEQFFGPGTRLTVL.

The V and J genes are TRBV28 and TRBJ2-2, with D perhaps given as TRBD1 or TRBD2 (5 bases each). In germline, CDR1 is MDHEN, CDR2 SYDVKM. The CDR3 is made up of 15 amino acids. V was shortened by 6 bases and J by 2 bases, with 13 bases between the two germline ends. The CDR3 loop is CASSSAGANTGELFF. DNA of the CDR3: TGTGCCAGCAGCTCCGCCGGGGCCAACACCGGGGAGCTGTTTTTT.

The chain has TRBV28 and TRBJ2-7, with TRBD2 matching 10 bases. CDR1 and CDR2 (germline): MDHEN, SYDVKM. This CDR3 region has 15 residues. J was trimmed by 4 bases and V by 5 bases; bases with no gene match: 8. CDR3 in amino acids: CASSTASGSSYEQYF. The CDR3 DNA reads TGTGCCAGCAGTACCGCTAGCGGGAGTAGTTACGAGCAGTACTTC.

This clone was observed once. The V and J genes are TRBV6-1 and TRBJ2-7; a weak D match, TRBD1 (6 bases). Per the germline V gene, CDR1 is MNHNS and CDR2 is SASEGT. The CDR3 has 12 amino acids. V lost 1 base, J lost 5 bases, and 6 bases lay in between. The CDR3 is CASSEGGHEQYF. In DNA form, the CDR3 reads TGTGCCAGCAGTGAAGGGGGGCACGAGCAGTACTTC.

The chain combines TRBV7-9 with TRBJ1-1; D gene ambiguous. The V gene lost 5 bases and the J gene lost 8 bases, with 15 bases spanning the gap. Germline V gives CDR1 SEHNR, CDR2 FQNEAQ (reference sequence). The CDR3 spans 13 residues. This CDR3 is CASSADGGLEAFF. The CDR3 bases are TGTGCCAGCAGCGCCGACGGCGGCCTAGAAGCTTTCTTT. Supplemented by reference TRBV7-9 and TRBJ1-1, the full variable domain reads DTGVSQNPRHKITKRGQNVTFRCDPISEHNRLYWYRQTLGQGPEFLTYFQNEAQLEKSRLLSDRFSAERPKGSFSTLEIQRTEQGDSAMYLCASSADGGLEAFFGQGTRLTVV.

The chain is built from TRBV7-8 and TRBJ2-5; D is possibly TRBD2 (5 bases). V lost 6 bases and J 4 bases, leaving 18 bases between the germline ends. The CDR3 consists of 15 residues. The V gene's germline CDR1 is SGHVS and CDR2 FQNEAQ. CDR3 bases: TGTGCCAGCAGTTCTAGGGAGCTGCTAACAGAGACCCAGTACTTC. Amino acid sequence: CASSSRELLTETQYF.

The J gene is TRBJ2-7, the V gene TRBV19, with 7 bases identical to TRBD2. CDR1 is LNHDA and CDR2 is SQIVND in the germline V gene (reference sequence). This CDR3 is 15 amino acids long. J gave up 5 bases and V 1 base, and 8 bases lay outside the gene matches. The CDR3 DNA follows: TGTGCCAGTAGTATAGTGCGGGCGGGAGTGGACGAGCAGTACTTC. Its translation: CASSIVRAGVDEQYF.

This sequence joins TRBV5-1 and TRBJ2-3; the match to TRBD1 covers 10 bases. The J segment lost 4 bases and the V segment lost 0 bases, leaving 2 bases of the junction unmatched. From germline, CDR1 is SGHRS and CDR2 YFSETQ. The CDR3 totals 15 residues. For the CDR3, the DNA is TGCGCCAGCAGCTTGGGAGGGACAGGGGCAGATACGCAGTATTTT. It specifies CASSLGGTGADTQYF.

The V gene is TRBV9, the J gene TRBJ2-1, with D possibly TRBD1 on 6 matching bases. This CDR3 comprises 15 residues. The germline V and J ends were trimmed by 0 bases and 4 bases, with 11 bases remaining between them. Germline V gives CDR1 SGDLS, CDR2 YYNGEE. CDR3 nucleotide sequence: TGTGCCAGCAGCGTAGGCCCAGGGGCGTACAATGAGCAGTTCTTC. It specifies CASSVGPGAYNEQFF.

The chain combines TRBV11-2 with TRBJ2-7; the match to TRBD2 covers 8 bases. CDR3 length: 15 residues. Germline assignment: CDR1 SGHAT and CDR2 FQNNGV. The ends lost 3 bases at V and 8 bases at J; junction bases unmatched: 12. The CDR3 DNA reads TGTGCCAGCAGCTTGGGCCTTAGCGGGGCTACGAAGCAGTACTTC. Protein: CASSLGLSGATKQYF.

V is TRBV28 and J is TRBJ2-5; TRBD1 agrees at 9 bases. V trimming: 4 bases; J trimming: 5 bases; junction bases outside the gene matches: 11. The CDR3 runs to 16 residues. Germline V gene lookup returns CDR1 MDHEN and CDR2 SYDVKM. The CDR3 DNA is TGTGCCAGCAGTTCCCCCTCCGGGACAGGGATGGAGACCCAGTACTTC. This codes for CASSSPSGTGMETQYF. Filled out from reference TRBV28 and TRBJ2-5, the complete variable domain reads DVKVTQSSRYLVKRTGEKVFLECVQDMDHENMFWYRQDPGLGLRLIYFSYDVKMKEKGDIPEGYSVSREKKERFSLILESASTNQTSMYLCASSSPSGTGMETQYFGPGTRLLVL.

The chain has TRBV6-1 and TRBJ2-7; 8 bases line up with TRBD2. With 2 bases clipped from V and 6 bases from J, the junction kept 9 bases outside the gene matches. Germline-derived CDR1 and CDR2 are MNHNS and SASEGT. CDR3 length equals 15 residues. CDR3 loop: CASSEILGGRREQYF. For the CDR3, the DNA is TGTGCCAGCAGTGAAATCTTGGGCGGGAGGCGCGAGCAGTACTTC.

J is TRBJ2-3 and V is TRBV27; tentative D call: TRBD2 (6 bases). The ends were cut back, 2 bases at V and 1 base at J, with 10 bases in the middle. The CDR3 has 15 amino acids. The germline CDR1 and CDR2 sequences are MNHEY and SMNVEV (reference sequence). Written as DNA, the CDR3 is TGTGCCAGCAGTTTACGGGGGAAAGGCACAGATACGCAGTATTTT. It specifies CASSLRGKGTDTQYF.

The rearrangement uses TRBV6-1 and TRBJ2-7, with D possibly being TRBD1 (5 bases). The germline V gene encodes CDR1 MNHNS and CDR2 SASEGT. V was cut by 4 bases and J by 4 bases, with 11 bases left in between. The length of the CDR3 is 13 residues. The CDR3 DNA sequence: TGTGCCAGCAGTGCTCATAAGGGGTACGAGCAGTACTTC. Its protein is CASSAHKGYEQYF.

The chain employs TRBV30 and TRBJ2-7; 10 bases fit TRBD2. J lost 2 bases, V lost 3 bases, and 13 bases had no gene match. The CDR3 is 17 residues long. Germline-derived CDR1 and CDR2 are GTSNPN and SVGIG (reference sequence). The CDR3 loop reads CAWSRGLTSGIPYEQYF. CDR3 nucleotide sequence: TGTGCCTGGAGCCGGGGTCTTACTAGCGGGATTCCCTACGAGCAGTACTTC.

This sequence joins TRBV6-1 and TRBJ1-5; 7 bases fit TRBD1. The CDR3 has 13 amino acids. Germline V gives CDR1 MNHNS, CDR2 SASEGT. V shed 5 bases and J 7 bases; nucleotides not matched to a gene: 5. The CDR3: CASSWQGVQPQHF. For the CDR3, the DNA is TGTGCCAGCAGTTGGCAGGGGGTCCAGCCCCAGCATTTT.

The rearrangement links TRBV6-1 to TRBJ2-7; 8 bases match TRBD1. This CDR3 is 14 amino acids long. Germline assignment: CDR1 MNHNS and CDR2 SASEGT. After removal of 2 bases from V and 4 bases from J, the junction contained 4 bases not matched to a gene. CDR3 sequence (DNA): TGTGCCAGCAGTGAAAGGACAGGGTCGTACGAGCAGTACTTC. Translation gives CASSERTGSYEQYF.

The gene calls are TRBV18 and TRBJ2-1, with TRBD2 as a possible D gene (5 bases). This CDR3 contains 14 residues. Trimming pared 3 bases from V and 6 bases from J, leaving 12 bases between. Looked up from germline, CDR1 is KGHSH and CDR2 is LQKENI. The CDR3 region has the DNA TGTGCCAGCTCACCGGCGGGCGCATTCAATGAGCAGTTCTTC. As protein: CASSPAGAFNEQFF.

The J gene is TRBJ1-4, the V gene TRBV7-9, with D perhaps matching TRBD1 (5 bases). V lost 4 bases and J 0 bases, leaving 15 bases between the germline ends. The CDR3 is 17 residues long. CDR1 is SEHNR and CDR2 is FQNEAQ in the germline V gene (reference sequence). Written as DNA, the CDR3 is TGTGCCAGCAGCTCGTCGGGGGTACTTGCAACTAATGAAAAACTGTTTTTT. Amino acids: CASSSSGVLATNEKLFF.

The V call is TRBV5-1, the J call TRBJ1-2, with D perhaps TRBD1 (6 bases). With 0 bases removed from V and 8 bases from J, the gap between germline ends came to 17 bases. The germline gives CDR1 SGHRS, CDR2 YFSETQ. The CDR3 spans 15 residues. The CDR3 spells CASSLVPDSPKGYTF. The CDR3 nucleotides read TGCGCCAGCAGCTTGGTACCGGACAGCCCCAAGGGCTACACCTTC. The variable domain in full, with the rest retrieved from reference TRBV5-1 and TRBJ1-2, is KAGVTQTPRYLIKTRGQQVTLSCSPISGHRSVSWYQQTPGQGLQFLFEYFSETQRNKGNFPGRFSGRQFSNSRSEMNVSTLELGDSALYLCASSLVPDSPKGYTFGSGTRLTVV.

The rearrangement joins TRBV28 to TRBJ1-2; D uncertain. The CDR3 extends over 13 amino acids. Trimming took 1 base from V and 8 from J, leaving 11 bases between them. Germline V gene lookup returns CDR1 MDHEN and CDR2 SYDVKM. For the CDR3, the DNA is TGTGCCAGCAGTTTATCCCGCCCCGTCGGCTACACCTTC. Its translation: CASSLSRPVGYTF.

The chain has TRBV27 and TRBJ2-1, with D perhaps assigned TRBD1 or TRBD2 (7 bases each). This CDR3 has 14 amino acids. Germline CDR1 and CDR2: MNHEY and SMNVEV (reference sequence). Trimming stripped 6 bases from V and 1 base from J, with 10 bases between. The CDR3 loop is CASSRGGSYNEQFF. In DNA, the CDR3 is TGTGCCAGCAGCAGGGGGGGTTCCTACAATGAGCAGTTCTTC.

The chain has TRBV28 and TRBJ2-7, with a tentative D call TRBD1 (5 bases). This CDR3 comprises 15 residues. Germline V gene sequence: CDR1 MDHEN, CDR2 SYDVKM. Trimming took 3 bases from V and 0 from J, leaving 12 bases between them. This CDR3 reads CASSFHGANSYEQYF. The DNA for the CDR3 is TGTGCCAGCAGTTTTCATGGGGCTAACTCCTACGAGCAGTACTTC.

The chain has TRBV18 and TRBJ2-1, with TRBD1 as a possible D gene (6 bases). The CDR3 contains 13 residues. Trimming pared 3 bases from V and 7 bases from J, leaving 10 bases between. In germline, CDR1 is KGHSH, CDR2 LQKENI. CDR3 residues: CASSPTQGNEQFF. The CDR3 bases are TGTGCCAGCTCACCCACACAGGGAAATGAGCAGTTCTTC.

This chain connects TRBV11-2 to TRBJ1-3; 8 nucleotides line up with TRBD1. Germline CDR1 SGHAT, CDR2 FQNNGV. The CDR3 is made up of 15 amino acids. The ends lost 6 bases at V and 3 bases at J; junction bases unmatched: 7. For the CDR3, the DNA is TGTGCCAGCAGTCAAACCACAGGGGGTGGAAACACCATATATTTT. Translated, it gives CASSQTTGGGNTIYF. Drawing the rest from reference TRBV11-2 and TRBJ1-3, the complete variable domain is EAGVAQSPRYKIIEKRQSVAFWCNPISGHATLYWYQQILGQGPKLLIQFQNNGVVDDSQLPKDRFSAERLKGVDSTLKIQPAKLEDSAVYLCASSQTTGGGNTIYFGEGSWLTVV.

The chain couples TRBV28 to TRBJ2-4; 8 nucleotides agree with TRBD2. The CDR3 has 15 residues. V gave up 6 bases and J gave up 0 bases; unmatched junction bases: 4. In germline, CDR1 is MDHEN, CDR2 SYDVKM. CDR3 loop: CASSPSGLAKNIQYF. CDR3 DNA sequence: TGTGCCAGCAGCCCTAGCGGGCTAGCCAAAAACATTCAGTACTTC.